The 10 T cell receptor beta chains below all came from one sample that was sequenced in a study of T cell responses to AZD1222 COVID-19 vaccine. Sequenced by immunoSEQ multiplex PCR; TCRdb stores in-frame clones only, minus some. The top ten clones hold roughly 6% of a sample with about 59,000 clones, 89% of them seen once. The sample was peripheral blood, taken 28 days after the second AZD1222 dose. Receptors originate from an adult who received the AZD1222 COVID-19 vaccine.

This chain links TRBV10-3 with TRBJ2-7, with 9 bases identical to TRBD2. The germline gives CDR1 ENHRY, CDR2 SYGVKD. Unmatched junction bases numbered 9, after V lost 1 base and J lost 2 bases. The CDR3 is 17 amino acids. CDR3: CAISEFAGGTSPYEQYF. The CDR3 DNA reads TGTGCCATCAGTGAGTTTGCCGGCGGGACTAGCCCCTACGAGCAGTACTTC.

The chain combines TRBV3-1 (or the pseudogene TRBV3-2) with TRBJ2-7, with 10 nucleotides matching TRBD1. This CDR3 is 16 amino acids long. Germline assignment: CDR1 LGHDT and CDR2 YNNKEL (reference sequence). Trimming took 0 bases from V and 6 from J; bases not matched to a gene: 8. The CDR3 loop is CASSQDVGDRGPEQYF. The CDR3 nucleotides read TGTGCCAGCAGCCAAGACGTTGGGGACAGGGGACCCGAGCAGTACTTC.

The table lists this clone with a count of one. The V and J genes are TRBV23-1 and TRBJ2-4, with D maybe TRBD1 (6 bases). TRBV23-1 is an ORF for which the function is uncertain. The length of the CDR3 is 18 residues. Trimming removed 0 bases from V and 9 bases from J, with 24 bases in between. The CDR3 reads CASSQSDYVQGWDVIQYF. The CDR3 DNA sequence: TGCGCCAGCAGTCAATCTGATTATGTACAGGGATGGGATGTCATTCAGTACTTC.

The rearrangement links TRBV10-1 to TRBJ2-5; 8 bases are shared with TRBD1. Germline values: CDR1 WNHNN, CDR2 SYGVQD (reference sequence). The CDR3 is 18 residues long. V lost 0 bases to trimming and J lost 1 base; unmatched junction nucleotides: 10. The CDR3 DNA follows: TGCGCCAGCAGTGAGTCGAGGGCTTGGACAGGGCGCCAAGAGACCCAGTACTTC. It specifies CASSESRAWTGRQETQYF.

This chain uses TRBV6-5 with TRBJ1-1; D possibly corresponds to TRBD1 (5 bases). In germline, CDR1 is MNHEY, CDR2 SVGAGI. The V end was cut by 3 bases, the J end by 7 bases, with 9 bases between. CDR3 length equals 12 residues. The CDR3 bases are TGTGCCAGCAGTTATGGGGGACTTGAAGCTTTCTTT. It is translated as CASSYGGLEAFF.

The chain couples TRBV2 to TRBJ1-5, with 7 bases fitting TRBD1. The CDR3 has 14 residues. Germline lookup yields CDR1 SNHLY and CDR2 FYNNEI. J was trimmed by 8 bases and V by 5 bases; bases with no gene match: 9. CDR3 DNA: TGTGCCAGCAGTAGACAAGGACAGGCCGAGCCCCAGCATTTT. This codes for CASSRQGQAEPQHF. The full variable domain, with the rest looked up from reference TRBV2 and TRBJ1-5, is EPEVTQTPSHQVTQMGQEVILRCVPISNHLYFYWYRQILGQKVEFLVSFYNNEISEKSEIFDDQFSVERPDGSNFTLKIRSTKLEDSAMYFCASSRQGQAEPQHFGDGTRLSIL.

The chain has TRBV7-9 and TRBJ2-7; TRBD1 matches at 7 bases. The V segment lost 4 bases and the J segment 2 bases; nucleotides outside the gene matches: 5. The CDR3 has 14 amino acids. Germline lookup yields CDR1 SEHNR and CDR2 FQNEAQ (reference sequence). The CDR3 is CASSSWTGAYEQYF. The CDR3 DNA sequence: TGTGCCAGCAGCTCCTGGACAGGTGCCTACGAGCAGTACTTC.

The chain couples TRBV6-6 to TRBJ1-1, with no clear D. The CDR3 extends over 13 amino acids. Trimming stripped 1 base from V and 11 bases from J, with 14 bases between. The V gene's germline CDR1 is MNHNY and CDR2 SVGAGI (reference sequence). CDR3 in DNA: TGTGCCAGCAGTTACTTAGACTCCCTGTCGGCTTTCTTT. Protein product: CASSYLDSLSAFF.

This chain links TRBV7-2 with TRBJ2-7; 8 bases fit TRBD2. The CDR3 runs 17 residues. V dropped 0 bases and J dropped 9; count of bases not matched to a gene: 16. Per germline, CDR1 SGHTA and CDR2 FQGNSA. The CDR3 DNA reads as TGTGCCAGCAGCTTAGCGGCCCCCGGAGCGGGAGAAGCGGGGCAGTACTTC. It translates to CASSLAAPGAGEAGQYF.

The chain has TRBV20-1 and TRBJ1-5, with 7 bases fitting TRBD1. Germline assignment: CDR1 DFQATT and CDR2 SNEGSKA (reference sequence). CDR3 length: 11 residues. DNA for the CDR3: TGCAGGGACAGGCCCAATCAGCCCCAGCATTTT. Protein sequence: CRDRPNQPQHF.